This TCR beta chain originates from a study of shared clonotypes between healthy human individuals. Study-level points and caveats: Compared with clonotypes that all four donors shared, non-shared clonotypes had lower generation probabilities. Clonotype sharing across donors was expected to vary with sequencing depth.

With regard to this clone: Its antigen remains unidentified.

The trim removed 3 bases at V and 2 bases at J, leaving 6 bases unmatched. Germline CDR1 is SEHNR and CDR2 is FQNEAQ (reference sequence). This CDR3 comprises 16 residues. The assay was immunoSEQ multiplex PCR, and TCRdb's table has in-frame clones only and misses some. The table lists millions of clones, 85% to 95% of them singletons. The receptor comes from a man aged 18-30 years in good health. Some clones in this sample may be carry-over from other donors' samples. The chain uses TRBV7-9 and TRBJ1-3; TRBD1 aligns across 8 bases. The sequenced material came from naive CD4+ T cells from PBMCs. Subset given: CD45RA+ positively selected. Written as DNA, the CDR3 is TGTGCCAGCAGCTTGACAGGGGACCCCGCTGGAAACACCATATATTTT. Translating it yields CASSLTGDPAGNTIYF. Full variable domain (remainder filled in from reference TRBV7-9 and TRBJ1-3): DTGVSQNPRHKITKRGQNVTFRCDPISEHNRLYWYRQTLGQGPEFLTYFQNEAQLEKSRLLSDRFSAERPKGSFSTLEIQRTEQGDSAMYLCASSLTGDPAGNTIYFGEGSWLTVV.